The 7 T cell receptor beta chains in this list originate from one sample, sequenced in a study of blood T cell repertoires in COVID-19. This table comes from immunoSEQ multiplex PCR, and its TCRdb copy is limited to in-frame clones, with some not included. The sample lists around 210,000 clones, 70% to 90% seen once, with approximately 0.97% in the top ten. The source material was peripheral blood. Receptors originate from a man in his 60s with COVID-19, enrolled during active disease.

Here the CDR3 DNA reads TGTGCCACCTCCCCGGGACTAGCGGCAGAGGGGCAGTACTTC. Its translation: CATSPGLAAEGQYF. The chain employs TRBV28 and TRBJ2-7, with 11 bases fitting TRBD2. The CDR3 sequence is 14 residues long. V lost 10 bases and J lost 9; bases outside the gene matches: 14. CDR1 is MDHEN, CDR2 SYDVKM, per germline. Filled out from reference TRBV28 and TRBJ2-7, the complete variable domain reads DVKVTQSSRYLVKRTGEKVFLECVQDMDHENMFWYRQDPGLGLRLIYFSYDVKMKEKGDIPEGYSVSREKKERFSLILESASTNQTSMYLCATSPGLAAEGQYFGPGTRLTVT.

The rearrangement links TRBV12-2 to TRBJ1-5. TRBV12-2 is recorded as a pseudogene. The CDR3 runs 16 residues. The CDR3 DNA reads TGTGCAAGTCGCTTAGGGCTCCGGGGAAGGGATCAGCCCCAGCATTTT. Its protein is CASRLGLRGRDQPQHF.

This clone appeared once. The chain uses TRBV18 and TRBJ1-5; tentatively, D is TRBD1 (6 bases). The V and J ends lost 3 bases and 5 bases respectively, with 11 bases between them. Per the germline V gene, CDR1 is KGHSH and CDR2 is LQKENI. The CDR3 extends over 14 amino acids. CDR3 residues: CASSPTGKDQPQHF. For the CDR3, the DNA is TGTGCCAGCTCACCTACAGGGAAAGATCAGCCCCAGCATTTT.

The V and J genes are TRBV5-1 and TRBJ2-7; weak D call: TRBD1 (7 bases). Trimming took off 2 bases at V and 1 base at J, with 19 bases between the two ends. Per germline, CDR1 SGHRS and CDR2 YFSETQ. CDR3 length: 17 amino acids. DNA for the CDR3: TGCGCCAGCAGCTTAGGAGTGAGACAGGGAGGTTCCTACGAGCAGTACTTC. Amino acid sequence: CASSLGVRQGGSYEQYF.

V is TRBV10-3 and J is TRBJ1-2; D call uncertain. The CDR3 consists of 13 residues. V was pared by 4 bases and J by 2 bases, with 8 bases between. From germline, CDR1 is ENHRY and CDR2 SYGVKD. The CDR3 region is CAISGPRNYGYTF. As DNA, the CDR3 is TGTGCCATCAGTGGTCCCAGAAACTATGGCTACACCTTC.

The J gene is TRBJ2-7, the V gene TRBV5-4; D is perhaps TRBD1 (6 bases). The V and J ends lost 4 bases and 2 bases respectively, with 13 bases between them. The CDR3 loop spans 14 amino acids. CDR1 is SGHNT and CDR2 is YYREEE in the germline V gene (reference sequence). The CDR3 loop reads CASSRRDTAYEQYF. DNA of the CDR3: TGTGCCAGCAGCCGCCGGGACACGGCCTACGAGCAGTACTTC.

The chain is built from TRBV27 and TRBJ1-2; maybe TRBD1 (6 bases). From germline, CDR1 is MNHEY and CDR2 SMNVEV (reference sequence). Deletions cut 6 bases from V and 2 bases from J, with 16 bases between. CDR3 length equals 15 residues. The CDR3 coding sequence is TGTGCCAGCAGGATCCGGGGGGCGGAGAACTATGGCTACACCTTC. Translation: CASRIRGAENYGYTF.